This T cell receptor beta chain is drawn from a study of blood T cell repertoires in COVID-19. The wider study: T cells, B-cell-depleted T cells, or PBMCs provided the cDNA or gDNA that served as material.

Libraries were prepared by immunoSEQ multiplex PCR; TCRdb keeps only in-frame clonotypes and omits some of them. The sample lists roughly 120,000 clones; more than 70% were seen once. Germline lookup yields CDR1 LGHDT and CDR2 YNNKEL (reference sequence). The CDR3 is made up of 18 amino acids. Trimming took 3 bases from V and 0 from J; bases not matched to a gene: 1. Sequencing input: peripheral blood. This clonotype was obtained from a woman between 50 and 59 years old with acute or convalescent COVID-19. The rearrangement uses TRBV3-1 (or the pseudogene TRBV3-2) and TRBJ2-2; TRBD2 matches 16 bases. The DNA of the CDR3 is TGTGCCAGCAGCCAGGGACTAGCGGGAGGGCCGAACACCGGGGAGCTGTTTTTT. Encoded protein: CASSQGLAGGPNTGELFF.